This record covers a single T cell receptor (beta chain). These data belong to a study of Ad26.COV2.S vaccination and SARS-CoV-2 variants. Treatment: about 20 received Ad26.COV2.S at low or high dose, single or two shots; five or six received placebo; per-sample allocation not given. Day 63 following the first vaccine or placebo injection was when the samples were taken. CDR1 is GTSNPN and CDR2 is SVGIG in the germline V gene (reference sequence). The CDR3 loop spans 12 amino acids. V dropped 3 bases and J dropped 10 bases, with 15 bases sitting between them. Profiled with immunoSEQ multiplex PCR; TCRdb holds only in-frame clones, not every one. The sample holds over 450,000 clones; 70% to 90% are singletons and the top ten take more than 1.5%.

The chain recombines TRBV30 with TRBJ1-2; no definite D call. The receptor was isolated from a person aged 18 to 65 who received the Ad26.COV2.S COVID-19 vaccine or a placebo. Sequenced material: peripheral blood, taken in a trial of Ad26.COV2.S vaccine versus placebo. The DNA of the CDR3 is TGTGCCTGGAGCGGGGAGAAAGGAGTCTACACCTTC. Its translation: CAWSGEKGVYTF.